Below are 29 T cell receptor beta chains sequenced from a single sample in a study of blood T cell repertoires in COVID-19. Measured with immunoSEQ multiplex PCR; TCRdb has only the in-frame clones, and not every one. Of about 90,000 clones listed, 75% to 90% are singletons. The material sequenced was peripheral blood. The source of these receptors is a human donor in a cohort sampled during active COVID-19.

The chain employs TRBV30 and TRBJ2-5, with TRBD2 matching 13 bases. V trimming: 0 bases; J trimming: 4 bases; junction bases outside the gene matches: 2. Germline V lookup: CDR1 GTSNPN, CDR2 SVGIG (reference sequence). This CDR3 is built from 15 residues. CDR3 protein: CAWSVTSGGAETQYF. In DNA form, the CDR3 reads TGTGCCTGGAGTGTAACTAGCGGGGGGGCAGAGACCCAGTACTTC.

The chain carries TRBV9 and TRBJ2-3, with D possibly matching TRBD2 (6 bases). The ends were cut back, 3 bases at V and 3 bases at J, with 17 bases in the middle. Per germline, CDR1 SGDLS and CDR2 YYNGEE. This CDR3 is built from 16 residues. CDR3 amino acids: CASSALGTAGTDTQYF. The DNA of the CDR3 is TGTGCCAGCAGCGCCCTCGGGACTGCTGGTACAGATACGCAGTATTTT. Full variable domain (outside the CDR3, taken from reference TRBV9 and TRBJ2-3): DSGVTQTPKHLITATGQRVTLRCSPRSGDLSVYWYQQSLDQGLQFLIQYYNGEERAKGNILERFSAQQFPDLHSELNLSSLELGDSALYFCASSALGTAGTDTQYFGPGTRLTVL.

The genes are TRBV20-1 and TRBJ2-5; perhaps TRBD1 as D (6 bases). The CDR3 is 11 residues long. Germline V gene sequence: CDR1 DFQATT, CDR2 SNEGSKA (reference sequence). Trimming pared 5 bases from V and 8 bases from J, leaving 12 bases between. CDR3 DNA sequence: TGCAGTGCTCCCAACAGGGAAACCCAGTACTTC. The encoded protein is CSAPNRETQYF.

As to this clone: The junction does not match germline at one end; this may be a read error. The rearrangement uses TRBV6-6 and TRBJ1-1, with TRBD1 identical over 10 bases. From germline, CDR1 is MNHNY and CDR2 SVGAGI (reference sequence). The CDR3 is 16 amino acids. CDR3 nucleotides: TGTGCCAACAGTCTTCACCGGGGGACAGGGGTCACTGAAGCTTTCTTT. It encodes CANSLHRGTGVTEAFF.

The V gene is TRBV29-1, the J gene TRBJ1-1; D unclear. The V gene's germline CDR1 is SQVTM and CDR2 ANQGSEA. The germline V and J ends were trimmed by 5 bases and 0 bases, with 7 bases remaining between them. The CDR3 is made up of 12 amino acids. The CDR3 DNA reads as TGCAGCGTTCAGAAACTGAACACTGAAGCTTTCTTT. This codes for CSVQKLNTEAFF.

This clone was seen only once. J is TRBJ2-7 and V is TRBV9; D might be TRBD2 (6 bases). V was shortened by 2 bases and J by 3 bases, with 18 bases between the two germline ends. Germline-derived CDR1 and CDR2 are SGDLS and YYNGEE. The CDR3 spans 16 residues. The DNA for the CDR3 is TGTGCCAGCAGCGTGGCTACTAGCCCCTCTCTCTACGAGCAGTACTTC. This encodes CASSVATSPSLYEQYF.

This chain uses TRBV27 with TRBJ1-2; 7 bases match TRBD1. In germline, CDR1 is MNHEY, CDR2 SMNVEV (reference sequence). Trimming at V came to 6 bases and at J to 5 bases, leaving 12 bases not matched to a gene. The CDR3 extends over 15 amino acids. Here the CDR3 reads CASRPQKQGWYGYTF. CDR3 sequence (DNA): TGTGCCAGCAGGCCTCAAAAACAGGGGTGGTATGGCTACACCTTC.

The genes are TRBV10-2 and TRBJ2-3, with a tentative D call TRBD1 (6 bases). The CDR3 has 15 residues. V lost 6 bases, J lost 4 bases, and 17 bases lay in between. CDR1 is WSHSY, CDR2 SAAADI, per germline. The CDR3 protein is CASRRGQPSSDTQYF. The CDR3 nucleotides read TGCGCCAGCAGGCGAGGACAGCCCTCGTCAGATACGCAGTATTTT.

The CDR3 DNA is TGTGCCAGCAGCTTTAGCGGGGCCTCCTACGAGCAGTACTTC. This encodes CASSFSGASYEQYF. V gene TRBV7-2 combines with J gene TRBJ2-7; 8 nucleotides align to TRBD2. V shed 3 bases, J shed 0 bases, and the junction held 1 base outside the gene matches. Germline loops: CDR1 SGHTA, CDR2 FQGNSA. The CDR3 loop spans 14 amino acids.

As regards this clone: The junction shows a germline mismatch at one end, possibly a read error. The CDR3 is CVSSRGQGITAFF. For the CDR3, the DNA is TGTGTCAGCAGCCGAGGACAGGGGATAACGGCTTTCTTT. The chain links TRBV7-2 to TRBJ1-1; 9 bases map to TRBD1. Germline CDR1 is SGHTA and CDR2 is FQGNSA. The CDR3 consists of 13 residues.

The chain couples TRBV5-1 to TRBJ2-6, with D tentatively TRBD1 (6 bases). The CDR3 has 17 residues. Germline V gene data show CDR1 as SGHRS and CDR2 as YFSETQ. V was clipped by 3 bases and J by 4 bases, with 17 bases between them. The CDR3 spells CASSYYSQGTGANVLTF. The CDR3 nucleotides read TGCGCCAGCAGCTATTATTCGCAGGGGACAGGGGCCAACGTCCTGACTTTC.

The chain combines TRBV9 with TRBJ1-1; tentatively, D is TRBD1 (5 bases). The germline CDR1 and CDR2 sequences are SGDLS and YYNGEE. Trimming stripped 1 base from V and 7 bases from J, with 20 bases between. This CDR3 contains 16 residues. The CDR3 DNA reads as TGTGCCAGCAGCGTACCCGTCATCCGCAGGGCTTTTGAAGCTTTCTTT. Translating gives CASSVPVIRRAFEAFF.

This clone was seen only once. The chain carries TRBV6-1 and TRBJ1-2, with a possible D match to TRBD1 (5 bases). V lost 0 bases and J lost 1, with 12 bases in between. This CDR3 has 16 amino acids. Germline V gene data show CDR1 as MNHNS and CDR2 as SASEGT. In DNA, the CDR3 is TGTGCCAGCAGTGAAGCATTAAGGACACTTAACTATGGCTACACCTTC. Translating gives CASSEALRTLNYGYTF.

The V and J genes are TRBV5-1 and TRBJ1-1; possibly TRBD1 for D (5 bases). V shed 5 bases and J shed 5 bases, with 19 bases lying between them. This CDR3 contains 15 residues. Germline V gene sequence: CDR1 SGHRS, CDR2 YFSETQ. The CDR3 region is CASRVGAGGDTEAFF. CDR3 DNA: TGCGCCAGCAGGGTAGGGGCAGGAGGGGATACTGAAGCTTTCTTT. Together with reference TRBV5-1 and TRBJ1-1, the CDR3 gives the full variable domain: KAGVTQTPRYLIKTRGQQVTLSCSPISGHRSVSWYQQTPGQGLQFLFEYFSETQRNKGNFPGRFSGRQFSNSRSEMNVSTLELGDSALYLCASRVGAGGDTEAFFGQGTRLTVV.

The genes are TRBV7-8 and TRBJ1-1, with D tentatively TRBD1 (6 bases). Trimming stripped 2 bases from V and 1 base from J, with 11 bases between. CDR1 and CDR2 (germline): SGHVS, FQNEAQ. The CDR3 totals 15 residues. The CDR3 nucleotides are TGTGCCAGCAGCTTATCAGGACAGCAGAACACTGAAGCTTTCTTT. Its protein product is CASSLSGQQNTEAFF.

The chain recombines TRBV5-4 with TRBJ2-4; 8 nucleotides align to TRBD2. Germline V gene lookup returns CDR1 SGHNT and CDR2 YYREEE (reference sequence). The CDR3 consists of 15 residues. V was pared by 5 bases and J by 1 base, with 5 bases of the junction left unmatched. This chain's CDR3 is CASSPGGAAKNIQYF. The DNA for the CDR3 is TGTGCCAGCAGTCCGGGGGGGGCGGCCAAAAACATTCAGTACTTC.

This clone was detected only once. V usage is TRBV5-1 and J usage is TRBJ1-1, with D possibly TRBD1 on 5 matching bases. V gave up 6 bases and J gave up 10 bases, with 22 bases separating them. The CDR3 is 14 residues long. The germline V gene has CDR1 SGHRS and CDR2 YFSETQ. CDR3 DNA sequence: TGCGCCAGCAACCGCGTAGGGGACTCCGGGGCAGCTTTCTTT. Its protein product is CASNRVGDSGAAFF. The whole variable domain, remainder taken from reference TRBV5-1 and TRBJ1-1, is KAGVTQTPRYLIKTRGQQVTLSCSPISGHRSVSWYQQTPGQGLQFLFEYFSETQRNKGNFPGRFSGRQFSNSRSEMNVSTLELGDSALYLCASNRVGDSGAAFFGQGTRLTVV.

The chain joins TRBV5-8 to TRBJ1-1; the D gene is possibly TRBD1 (6 bases). V lost 4 bases to trimming and J lost 4 bases, with 20 bases between them. CDR1 is SGHTS and CDR2 is YDEGEE in the germline V gene. This CDR3 spans 16 amino acids. The DNA for the CDR3 is TGTGCCAGCAGCCCCGGGGGGGCTTATTGGGGCACTGAAGCTTTCTTT. Translated: CASSPGGAYWGTEAFF.

This chain joins TRBV7-3 and TRBJ2-5, with a tentative D call TRBD2 (5 bases). CDR3 size: 13 residues. In germline, CDR1 is SGHTA, CDR2 FQGTGA. Trimming took off 1 base at V and 4 bases at J, with 7 bases between the two ends. CDR3 nucleotide sequence: TGTGCCAGCAGCTTAAGACGGGGAGAGACCCAGTACTTC. It is translated as CASSLRRGETQYF.

The chain is built from TRBV7-8 and TRBJ2-1, with 8 bases aligning to TRBD2. The CDR3 is 14 residues long. Unmatched junction bases numbered 1, after V lost 0 bases and J lost 6 bases. Germline V gene lookup returns CDR1 SGHVS and CDR2 FQNEAQ. The DNA for the CDR3 is TGTGCCAGCAGCTTAGCTAGCGGGATCAATGAGCAGTTCTTC. Amino acids: CASSLASGINEQFF.

The count of this clone is one. The J gene is TRBJ1-1, the V gene TRBV7-9, with D possibly TRBD1 on 5 matching bases. The CDR3 length is 14 residues. CDR1 and CDR2 from the germline V gene are SEHNR and FQNEAQ (reference sequence). Between the trimmed V and J ends, which lost 5 bases and 2 bases, there was a span of 12 bases. The CDR3 protein is CASSRSGLNTEAFF. In DNA form, the CDR3 reads TGTGCCAGCAGCCGATCGGGACTTAACACTGAAGCTTTCTTT.

The V call is TRBV6-5, the J call TRBJ2-5, with 9 bases aligning to TRBD1. Germline V gene lookup returns CDR1 MNHEY and CDR2 SVGAGI. J lost 5 bases, V lost 4 bases, and 8 bases had no gene match. The CDR3 runs 15 residues. The CDR3 nucleotides read TGTGCCAGCAGTTTTGGACAGGGGAGAGGGGAGACCCAGTACTTC. Amino acids: CASSFGQGRGETQYF.

This chain joins TRBV7-7 and TRBJ2-4, with 7 bases aligning to TRBD1. CDR3 length: 17 residues. The germline V gene encodes CDR1 SSHAT and CDR2 FNYEAQ (reference sequence). CDR3 protein: CASPFWRQGLAKNIQYF. The CDR3, as DNA: TGTGCTAGCCCCTTCTGGAGACAGGGCCTAGCCAAAAACATTCAGTACTTC.

CDR3 sequence (DNA): TGTGCCAGCAGCCCACACGCGGGACAGTCCTACGAGCAGTACTTC. It translates to CASSPHAGQSYEQYF. The rearrangement links TRBV9 to TRBJ2-7; TRBD1 is a possible D gene (7 bases). Trimming cost V 4 bases and J 1 base, with 15 bases left between them. This CDR3 comprises 15 residues. Looked up from germline, CDR1 is SGDLS and CDR2 is YYNGEE.

J is TRBJ2-3 and V is TRBV2; D uncertain. This CDR3 comprises 11 residues. V was cut by 8 bases and J by 3 bases, with 6 bases left in between. CDR1 and CDR2 (germline): SNHLY, FYNNEI. The DNA for the CDR3 is TGTGCCAGCTCTATAACAGATACGCAGTATTTT. Protein product: CASSITDTQYF. Variable domain in full (rest from reference TRBV2 and TRBJ2-3): EPEVTQTPSHQVTQMGQEVILRCVPISNHLYFYWYRQILGQKVEFLVSFYNNEISEKSEIFDDQFSVERPDGSNFTLKIRSTKLEDSAMYFCASSITDTQYFGPGTRLTVL.

This sequence joins TRBV28 and TRBJ1-1; TRBD1 is a possible D gene (5 bases). The CDR3 is 13 amino acids. Germline assignment: CDR1 MDHEN and CDR2 SYDVKM. V lost 10 bases and J 3 bases, leaving 15 bases between the germline ends. The CDR3 nucleotides read TGTGCCAACAGAAAGGGGCTGTACACTGAAGCTTTCTTT. Translation gives CANRKGLYTEAFF.

V usage is TRBV2 and J usage is TRBJ2-3; possible D gene TRBD2, 6 bases. CDR1 and CDR2 (germline): SNHLY, FYNNEI. V was trimmed by 6 bases and J by 3 bases, leaving 13 bases between them. The CDR3 runs 14 residues. DNA of the CDR3: TGTGCCAGCAGAAACCGGCGGGGTACAGATACGCAGTATTTT. Its translation: CASRNRRGTDTQYF.

This clone was observed a handful of times. CDR3 DNA sequence: TGTGCCAGCAGCATCTCCGGGACTAGCACAGATACGCAGTATTTT. Its translation is CASSISGTSTDTQYF. This chain connects TRBV9 to TRBJ2-3; a possible D gene is TRBD2 (6 bases). This CDR3 is 15 amino acids long. Trimming removed 4 bases at V and 0 bases at J, with 12 bases between. Germline loops: CDR1 SGDLS, CDR2 YYNGEE.

The rearrangement joins TRBV7-9 to TRBJ2-1; tentatively, D is TRBD2 (7 bases). From germline, CDR1 is SEHNR and CDR2 FQNEAQ (reference sequence). This CDR3 has 18 amino acids. Trimming pared 2 bases from V and 5 bases from J, leaving 22 bases between. CDR3: CASSLNRRAGATHNEQFF. As DNA, the CDR3 is TGTGCCAGCAGCTTAAATCGGCGGGCGGGGGCGACCCACAATGAGCAGTTCTTC.